This TCR beta chain was identified in a study of blood T cells in healthy people across ages. The germline V and J ends were trimmed by 6 bases and 0 bases, with 6 bases remaining between them. Per the germline V gene, CDR1 is MNHNS and CDR2 is SASEGT. CDR3 length equals 13 residues. A J-beta primer mix and a sample-barcoded 5' primer were used in a second PCR of about 7 to 12 cycles. TCRdb re-called the 5' RACE reads through MiXCR, storing one row per CDR3 protein. The table includes 650,000 or so distinct CDR3 sequences, roughly half detected once. The sequence was obtained from an elderly woman in good health. Source material: blood. The rearrangement links TRBV6-1 to TRBJ1-3; D not resolved. The chain's CDR3 is CASRTSSGNTIYF. CDR3 coding DNA: TGTGCCAGCAGAACAAGCTCTGGAAACACCATATATTTT.